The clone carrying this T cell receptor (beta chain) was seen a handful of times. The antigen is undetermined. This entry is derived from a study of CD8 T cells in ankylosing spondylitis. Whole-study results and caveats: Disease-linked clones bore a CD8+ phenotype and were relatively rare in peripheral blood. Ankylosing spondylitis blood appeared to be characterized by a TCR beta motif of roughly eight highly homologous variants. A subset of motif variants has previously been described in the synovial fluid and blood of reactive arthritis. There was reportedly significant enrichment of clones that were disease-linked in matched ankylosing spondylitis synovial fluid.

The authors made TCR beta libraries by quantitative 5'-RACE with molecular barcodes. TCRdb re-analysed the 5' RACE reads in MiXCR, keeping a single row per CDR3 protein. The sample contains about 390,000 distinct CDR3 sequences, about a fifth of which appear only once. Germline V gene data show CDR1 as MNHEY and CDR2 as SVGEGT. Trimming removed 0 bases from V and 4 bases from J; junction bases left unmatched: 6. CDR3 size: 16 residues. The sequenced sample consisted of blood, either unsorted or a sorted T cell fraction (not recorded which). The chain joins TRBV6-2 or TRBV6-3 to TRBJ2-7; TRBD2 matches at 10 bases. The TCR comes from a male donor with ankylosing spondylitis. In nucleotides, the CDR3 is TGTGCCAGCAGTTACTCGCCTAGCGGGAGAGGATACGAGCAGTACTTC. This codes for CASSYSPSGRGYEQYF.